Following are 20 T cell receptor beta chains from one sample sequenced in a study of CD8 T cells in ankylosing spondylitis. TCRdb re-derived calls from the 5' RACE reads in MiXCR, one entry per CDR3 protein. This table has 200,000 to 250,000 distinct CDR3 sequences, roughly a tenth appearing once. The specimen was blood, either unsorted or a sorted T cell fraction (not recorded which). The receptor source for this set is a male donor with ankylosing spondylitis or in good health (not recorded which).

V gene TRBV12-3 or TRBV12-4 combines with J gene TRBJ1-3; D ambiguous. The CDR3 contains 14 residues. The germline V and J ends were trimmed by 3 bases and 1 base, with 7 bases remaining between them. CDR3 in amino acids: CASSFWRSGNTIYF. In DNA, the CDR3 is TGTGCCAGCAGTTTTTGGAGATCTGGAAACACCATATATTTT.

The CDR3 coding sequence is TGTGCCATCAGTGAAGAGCGGGGGAGCACAGATACGCAGTATTTT. It specifies CAISEERGSTDTQYF. The chain combines TRBV10-3 with TRBJ2-3, with TRBD2 matching 8 bases. The CDR3 consists of 15 residues. Per germline, CDR1 ENHRY and CDR2 SYGVKD. Germline trimming cut 3 bases from V and 0 bases from J; bases unmatched to any gene: 2.

At least ten counts were recorded for this clonotype. The chain carries TRBV6-4 and TRBJ2-3, with D perhaps TRBD1 or TRBD2 (5 bases each). Between the trimmed V and J ends, which lost 10 bases and 3 bases, there was a span of 14 bases. The CDR3 length is 13 residues. Germline V gene sequence: CDR1 MRHNA, CDR2 SNTAGT. CDR3: CATSTAETDTQYF. In DNA, the CDR3 is TGTGCCACCTCGACAGCGGAGACAGATACGCAGTATTTT.

This clonotype was seen a few times. The chain recombines TRBV11-2 with TRBJ2-3, with D unresolved. The CDR3 is made up of 16 amino acids. V shed 6 bases and J shed 0 bases, with 16 bases lying between them. Germline V gives CDR1 SGHAT, CDR2 FQNNGV. CDR3 DNA sequence: TGTGCCAGCAGGCCTCTTCAGGTTCTGAGCACAGATACGCAGTATTTT. Translating it yields CASRPLQVLSTDTQYF.

This rearrangement joins TRBV7-9 to TRBJ2-3, with D perhaps matching TRBD2 (7 bases). The CDR3 totals 17 residues. The V gene lost 3 bases and the J gene lost 2 bases, with 18 bases spanning the gap. The germline CDR1 and CDR2 sequences are SEHNR and FQNEAQ (reference sequence). As DNA, the CDR3 is TGTGCCAGCAGCTTCTCGGCGGGGGAGGGGGTCACAGATACGCAGTATTTT. Its protein is CASSFSAGEGVTDTQYF.

Only a few counts were recorded for this clonotype. J is TRBJ1-5 and V is TRBV19; 7 bases align to TRBD1. The CDR3 extends over 16 amino acids. Germline trimming cut 2 bases from V and 3 bases from J; bases unmatched to any gene: 7. Germline V lookup: CDR1 LNHDA, CDR2 SQIVND (reference sequence). This CDR3 is CASSITPGQFNQPQHF. The CDR3 DNA reads as TGTGCCAGTAGTATAACACCGGGACAGTTCAATCAGCCCCAGCATTTT.

V and J are TRBV20-1 and TRBJ2-7; D perhaps matches TRBD1 (6 bases). Germline CDR1 is DFQATT and CDR2 is SNEGSKA (reference sequence). There are 13 residues in the CDR3. Trimming shortened V by 4 bases and J by 6 bases, and 16 bases separated the two germline ends. Here the CDR3 reads CSAILTGPREQYF. The CDR3 region has the DNA TGCAGTGCTATTCTCACAGGGCCCCGCGAGCAGTACTTC.

Ten or more counts support this clonotype. This sequence joins TRBV24-1 and TRBJ2-3, with D uncertain. CDR3 length: 12 amino acids. V was pared by 7 bases and J by 2 bases, with 6 bases between. CDR1 and CDR2 (germline): KGHDR, SFDVKD. The CDR3 DNA sequence: TGTGCCACCAGCGGTTACACAGATACGCAGTATTTT. Its translation is CATSGYTDTQYF.

In this sample, this clonotype turned up many times. The V call is TRBV5-1, the J call TRBJ2-3; a weak D match, TRBD2 (6 bases). The CDR3 length is 17 residues. The germline gives CDR1 SGHRS, CDR2 YFSETQ. V gave up 4 bases and J gave up 3 bases, with 21 bases separating them. The CDR3 here is CASSPGGLAKGTDTQYF. The CDR3 DNA is TGCGCCAGCAGCCCTGGCGGCCTAGCGAAAGGGACAGATACGCAGTATTTT.

The rearrangement joins TRBV7-8 to TRBJ2-7; 12 bases line up with TRBD2. Germline V gene data show CDR1 as SGHVS and CDR2 as FQNEAQ. The CDR3 is made up of 14 amino acids. J lost 5 bases, V lost 5 bases, and 4 bases had no gene match. Here the CDR3 reads CASSRGLAGNEQYF. CDR3 bases: TGTGCCAGCAGCAGGGGACTAGCGGGTAACGAGCAGTACTTC. The full variable domain, with the rest looked up from reference TRBV7-8 and TRBJ2-7, is GAGVSQSPRYKVAKRGQDVALRCDPISGHVSLFWYQQALGQGPEFLTYFQNEAQLDKSGLPSDRFFAERPEGSVSTLKIQRTQQEDSAVYLCASSRGLAGNEQYFGPGTRLTVT.

This clonotype was seen at least ten times. V usage is TRBV9 and J usage is TRBJ2-5, with D unclear. Germline V CDR1 and CDR2: SGDLS, YYNGEE. V lost 0 bases and J 2 bases, leaving 5 bases between the germline ends. The length of the CDR3 is 13 residues. For the CDR3, the DNA is TGTGCCAGCAGCGTAGCGGGTCAAGAGACCCAGTACTTC. It specifies CASSVAGQETQYF.

There are a few counts of this clonotype. The rearrangement uses TRBV7-3 and TRBJ2-3; no definite D call. There are 13 residues in the CDR3. Germline V lookup: CDR1 SGHTA, CDR2 FQGTGA. Trimming cost V 5 bases and J 6 bases, with 12 bases left between them. This chain's CDR3 is CASSQTRADTQYF. The CDR3 DNA sequence: TGTGCCAGCAGCCAGACAAGGGCGGATACGCAGTATTTT.

This clonotype showed up many times. The chain combines TRBV13 with TRBJ2-1, with unresolved D. Germline values: CDR1 PRHDT, CDR2 FYEKMQ (reference sequence). The CDR3 contains 11 residues. Trimming cost V 5 bases and J 6 bases, with 5 bases left between them. The DNA of the CDR3 is TGTGCCAGCAGCACTGCCAATGAGCAGTTCTTC. It yields the protein CASSTANEQFF. The variable domain in full, completed from reference TRBV13 and TRBJ2-1, reads AAGVIQSPRHLIKEKRETATLKCYPIPRHDTVYWYQQGPGQDPQFLISFYEKMQSDKGSIPDRFSAQQFSDYHSELNMSSLELGDSALYFCASSTANEQFFGPGTRLTVL.

This clonotype was detected a few times. The rearrangement joins TRBV7-9 to TRBJ1-2; weak D call: TRBD1 (6 bases). CDR3 length equals 13 residues. Trimming took off 7 bases at V and 2 bases at J, with 11 bases between the two ends. Germline V lookup: CDR1 SEHNR, CDR2 FQNEAQ (reference sequence). CDR3 DNA: TGTGCCAGCACCCGACAGGAGAACTATGGCTACACCTTC. This gives the protein CASTRQENYGYTF.

This clonotype was counted at least ten times. The V gene is TRBV20-1, the J gene TRBJ1-5, with D possibly being TRBD1 (5 bases). This CDR3 region has 13 residues. Trimming left V 4 bases short and J 2 bases short, with 9 bases between. CDR1 is DFQATT, CDR2 SNEGSKA, per germline (reference sequence). DNA for the CDR3: TGCAGTGCTACAGGGTGGGGCAATCAGCCCCAGCATTTT. It specifies CSATGWGNQPQHF.

The V and J genes are TRBV12-3 or TRBV12-4 and TRBJ2-7, with a tentative D call TRBD1 (6 bases). V lost 3 bases and J lost 1, with 13 bases in between. CDR3 length: 15 amino acids. The CDR3 here is CASSFRTALSYEQYF. CDR3 in DNA: TGTGCCAGCAGTTTTAGGACAGCCCTTTCCTACGAGCAGTACTTC.

This clonotype appeared a few times. The V call is TRBV5-1, the J call TRBJ2-5; 7 bases are a match to TRBD1. The ends lost 7 bases at V and 0 bases at J; junction bases unmatched: 3. Germline V gene sequence: CDR1 SGHRS, CDR2 YFSETQ. CDR3 length equals 13 residues. For the CDR3, the DNA is TGCGCCAGCGGACAGGAGAACCAAGAGACCCAGTACTTC. Encoded protein: CASGQENQETQYF. Full variable domain (missing parts from reference TRBV5-1 and TRBJ2-5): KAGVTQTPRYLIKTRGQQVTLSCSPISGHRSVSWYQQTPGQGLQFLFEYFSETQRNKGNFPGRFSGRQFSNSRSEMNVSTLELGDSALYLCASGQENQETQYFGPGTRLLVL.

This clonotype was observed many times. The chain recombines TRBV5-6 with TRBJ2-3; D might be TRBD2 (6 bases). CDR1 SGHDT and CDR2 YYEEEE come from the germline V gene. The CDR3 is 16 amino acids. V lost 4 bases and J 4 bases, leaving 19 bases between the germline ends. The CDR3 sequence is CASSPLATPGPDTQYF. In DNA, the CDR3 is TGTGCCAGCAGCCCTCTAGCGACCCCGGGGCCAGATACGCAGTATTTT.

This clonotype showed up many times. V is TRBV5-1 and J is TRBJ1-2, with a weak D call TRBD1 (5 bases). Germline CDR1 and CDR2: SGHRS and YFSETQ. The CDR3 spans 16 residues. V was shortened by 2 bases and J by 7 bases, with 21 bases between the two germline ends. CDR3 residues: CASSFGLIMGPGGYTF. The CDR3 coding sequence is TGCGCCAGCAGCTTCGGTTTAATAATGGGGCCAGGTGGCTACACCTTC.

This clonotype was seen ten or more times. The chain couples TRBV24-1 to TRBJ2-5; D gene ambiguous. Trimming pared 2 bases from V and 4 bases from J, leaving 1 base between. Germline loops: CDR1 KGHDR, CDR2 SFDVKD. The length of the CDR3 is 11 residues. The CDR3 protein is CATSDSETQYF. The CDR3 DNA is TGTGCCACCAGTGATTCAGAGACCCAGTACTTC.